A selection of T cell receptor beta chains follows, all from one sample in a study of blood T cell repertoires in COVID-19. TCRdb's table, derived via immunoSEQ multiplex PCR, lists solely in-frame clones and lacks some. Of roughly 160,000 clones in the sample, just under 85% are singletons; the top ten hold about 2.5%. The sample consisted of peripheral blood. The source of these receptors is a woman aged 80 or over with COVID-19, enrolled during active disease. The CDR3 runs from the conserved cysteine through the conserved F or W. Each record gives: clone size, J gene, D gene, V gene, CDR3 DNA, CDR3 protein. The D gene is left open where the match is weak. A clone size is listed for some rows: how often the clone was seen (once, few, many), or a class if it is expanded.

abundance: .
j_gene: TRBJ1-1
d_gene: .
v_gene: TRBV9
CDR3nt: TGTGCCAGCAGTTTAAGGCAGGAACTAGACACTGAAGCTTTCTTT
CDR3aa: CASSLRQELDTEAFF

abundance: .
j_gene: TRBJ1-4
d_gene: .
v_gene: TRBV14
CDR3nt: TGTGCCAGCAGCCCATCTGGGGGCCTGGGCGAAAAACTGTTTTTT
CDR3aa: CASSPSGGLGEKLFF

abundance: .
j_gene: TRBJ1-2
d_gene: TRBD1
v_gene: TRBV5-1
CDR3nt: TGCGCCAGCAGCTCGACAGGGAGGCCCAGCTATGGCTACACCTTC
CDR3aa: CASSSTGRPSYGYTF

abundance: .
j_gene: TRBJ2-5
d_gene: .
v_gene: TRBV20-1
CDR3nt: TGCAGTGCTAGTTTCGTTCGAGCGGCCCAGTACTTC
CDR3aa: CSASFVRAAQYF

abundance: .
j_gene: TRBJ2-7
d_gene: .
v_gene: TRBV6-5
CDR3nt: TGTGCCAGCAGCCAAACAGGGAGAGACTACGAGCAGTACTTC
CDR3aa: CASSQTGRDYEQYF

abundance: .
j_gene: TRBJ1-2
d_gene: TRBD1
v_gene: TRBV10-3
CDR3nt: TGTGCCATCAGTGAGTCGGTAGGACAGGGAGCTAACTATGGCTACACCTTC
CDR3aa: CAISESVGQGANYGYTF

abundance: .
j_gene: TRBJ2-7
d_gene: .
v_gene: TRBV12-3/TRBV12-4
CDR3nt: TGTGCCAGCAGTTTCCTACCGTCCTACGAGCAGTACTTC
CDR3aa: CASSFLPSYEQYF

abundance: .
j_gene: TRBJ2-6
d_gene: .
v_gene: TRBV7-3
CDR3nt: TGTGCCAGCAGCTTACTCAGGGTTGGGGCCAACGTCCTGACTTTC
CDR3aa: CASSLLRVGANVLTF

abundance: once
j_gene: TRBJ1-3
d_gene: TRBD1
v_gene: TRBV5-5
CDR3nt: TGTGCCAGCAGCCAGGGGGCATCGGGAAACACCATATATTTT
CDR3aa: CASSQGASGNTIYF

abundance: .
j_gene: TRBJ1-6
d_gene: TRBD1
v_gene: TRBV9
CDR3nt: TGTGCCAGCAGCGGCGGACAGGGTTATTCACCCCTCCACTTT
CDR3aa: CASSGGQGYSPLHF